This T cell receptor (beta chain) was identified in a study of T cell responses to AZD1222 COVID-19 vaccine. Study results and caveats: Donors were chiefly white British, with a greater number of females, and clonal diversity was perhaps underestimated. Breadth and depth of Spike-specific TCRs rose after two AZD1222 doses.

Second-dose schedules of about 4 or about 12 weeks were combined. As to this clone: Its antigen is unknown.

Sequenced by immunoSEQ multiplex PCR; TCRdb stores in-frame clones only, minus some. The sample holds approximately 130,000 clones, 89% seen once. J was trimmed by 4 bases and V by 5 bases; bases with no gene match: 3. The CDR3 has 13 residues. Germline CDR1 MNHNY, CDR2 SVGAGI (reference sequence). The chain uses TRBV6-6 and TRBJ1-2; 8 positions match TRBD1. The TCR originated in an adult who received the AZD1222 COVID-19 vaccine. The input for sequencing was peripheral blood, taken 28 days after the second AZD1222 dose. CDR3 coding DNA: TGTGCCAGCAGTGGTACAGGGGGCTATGGCTACACCTTC. Translated: CASSGTGGYGYTF.